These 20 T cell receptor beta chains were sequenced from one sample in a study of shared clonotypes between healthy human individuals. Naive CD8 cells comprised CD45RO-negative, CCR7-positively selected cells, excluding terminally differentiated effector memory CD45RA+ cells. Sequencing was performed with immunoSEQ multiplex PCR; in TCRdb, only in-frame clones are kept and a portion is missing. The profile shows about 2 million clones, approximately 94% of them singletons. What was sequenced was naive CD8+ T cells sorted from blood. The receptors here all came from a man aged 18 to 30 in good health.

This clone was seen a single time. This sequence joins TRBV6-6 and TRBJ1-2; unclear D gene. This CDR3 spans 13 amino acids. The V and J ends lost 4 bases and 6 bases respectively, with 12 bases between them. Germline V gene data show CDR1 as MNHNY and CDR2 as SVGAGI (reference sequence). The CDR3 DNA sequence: TGTGCCAGCAGTTCGGTCGGGGTAGATGGCTACACCTTC. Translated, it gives CASSSVGVDGYTF.

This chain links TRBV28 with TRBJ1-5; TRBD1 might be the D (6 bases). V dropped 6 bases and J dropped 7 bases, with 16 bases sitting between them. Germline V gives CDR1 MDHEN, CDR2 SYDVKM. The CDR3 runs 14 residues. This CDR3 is CASSGVGAGQPQHF. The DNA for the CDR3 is TGTGCCAGCAGCGGAGTGGGGGCGGGACAGCCCCAGCATTTT.

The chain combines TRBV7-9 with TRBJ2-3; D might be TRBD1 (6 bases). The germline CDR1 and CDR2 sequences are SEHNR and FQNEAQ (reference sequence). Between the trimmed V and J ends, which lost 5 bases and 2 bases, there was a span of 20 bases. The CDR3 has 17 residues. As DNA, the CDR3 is TGTGCCAGCAGCGACACCGGAACAGGGTTTGTCACAGATACGCAGTATTTT. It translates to CASSDTGTGFVTDTQYF.

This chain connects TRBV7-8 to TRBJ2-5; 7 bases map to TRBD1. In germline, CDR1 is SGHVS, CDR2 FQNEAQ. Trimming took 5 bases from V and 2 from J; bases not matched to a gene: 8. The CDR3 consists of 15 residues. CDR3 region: CASSHPGQLQETQYF. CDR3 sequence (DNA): TGTGCCAGCAGCCACCCGGGACAGCTTCAAGAGACCCAGTACTTC.

The chain's CDR3 is CASGRLAVSTDTQYF. CDR3 DNA sequence: TGTGCCAGCGGACGACTAGCGGTGAGCACAGATACGCAGTATTTT. V and J are TRBV2 and TRBJ2-3; 9 nucleotides agree with TRBD2. V lost 8 bases to trimming and J lost 0 bases; unmatched junction nucleotides: 6. Germline V gene lookup returns CDR1 SNHLY and CDR2 FYNNEI. The CDR3 spans 15 residues.

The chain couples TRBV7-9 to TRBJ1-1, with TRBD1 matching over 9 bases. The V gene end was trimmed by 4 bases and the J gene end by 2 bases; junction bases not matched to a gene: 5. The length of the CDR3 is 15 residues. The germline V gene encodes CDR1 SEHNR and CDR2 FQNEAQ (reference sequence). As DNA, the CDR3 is TGTGCCAGCAGCTCCTGGGACAGGGATAACACTGAAGCTTTCTTT. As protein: CASSSWDRDNTEAFF.

DNA of the CDR3: TGTGCCACCAGCAGAGATTGGGCGGATACGCAGTATTTT. This translates into CATSRDWADTQYF. The V and J genes are TRBV15 and TRBJ2-3, with no clear D. Germline V CDR1 and CDR2: LNHNV, YYDKDF (reference sequence). CDR3 size: 13 residues. V lost 0 bases and J lost 6, with 7 bases in between. The variable domain in full, with the rest retrieved from reference TRBV15 and TRBJ2-3, is DAMVIQNPRYQVTQFGKPVTLSCSQTLNHNVMYWYQQKSSQAPKLLFHYYDKDFNNEADTPDNFQSRRPNTSFCFLDIRSPGLGDTAMYLCATSRDWADTQYFGPGTRLTVL.

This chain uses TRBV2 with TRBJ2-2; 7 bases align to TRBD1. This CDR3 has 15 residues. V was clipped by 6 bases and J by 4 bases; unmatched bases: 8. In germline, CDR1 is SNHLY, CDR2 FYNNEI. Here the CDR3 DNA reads TGTGCCAGCAGCCCGGGGACAGTCCCCACCGGGGAGCTGTTTTTT. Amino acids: CASSPGTVPTGELFF.

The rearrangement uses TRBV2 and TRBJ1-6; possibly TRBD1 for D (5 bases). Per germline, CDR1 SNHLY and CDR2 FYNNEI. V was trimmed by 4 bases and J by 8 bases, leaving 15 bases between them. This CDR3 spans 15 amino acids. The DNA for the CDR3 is TGTGCCAGCAGTGCGGGGGGGGTCGGGGATTCACCCCTCCACTTT. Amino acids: CASSAGGVGDSPLHF.

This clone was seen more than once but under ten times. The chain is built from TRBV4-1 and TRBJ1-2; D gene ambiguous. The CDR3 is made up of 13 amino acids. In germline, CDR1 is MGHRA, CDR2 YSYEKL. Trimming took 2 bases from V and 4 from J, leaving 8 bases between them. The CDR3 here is CASSQMGSYGYTF. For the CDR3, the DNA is TGCGCCAGCAGCCAAATGGGGAGCTATGGCTACACCTTC.

CDR3 sequence reads: CASSSPRNTGELFF. In DNA form, the CDR3 reads TGTGCCAGCAGTTCCCCGCGAAACACCGGGGAGCTGTTTTTT. The J gene is TRBJ2-2, the V gene TRBV28, with no clear D. CDR1 and CDR2 (germline): MDHEN, SYDVKM. The ends were cut back, 4 bases at V and 2 bases at J, with 8 bases in the middle. This CDR3 has 14 amino acids.

Here the CDR3 reads CARSIAGAPLSTDTQYF. The CDR3 nucleotides are TGTGCCAGAAGCATAGCGGGGGCCCCTTTAAGCACAGATACGCAGTATTTT. The chain is built from TRBV5-3 and TRBJ2-3; 9 positions agree with TRBD2. TRBV5-3 is filed as an ORF, its function uncertain. J lost 0 bases, V lost 4 bases, and 9 bases had no gene match. The CDR3 runs 17 residues.

The CDR3 bases are TGTGCCTGGAATAATCAGCCCCAGCATTTT. Translation gives CAWNNQPQHF. This sequence joins TRBV30 and TRBJ1-5, with D hard to call. Germline CDR1 reads GTSNPN; CDR2 reads SVGIG (reference sequence). The V and J ends lost 4 bases and 4 bases respectively, with 2 bases between them. The CDR3 has 10 amino acids.

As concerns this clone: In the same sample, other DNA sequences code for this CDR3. CDR3 sequence reads: CAAGDNEQFF. The CDR3 region has the DNA TGTGCCGCCGGGGACAATGAGCAGTTCTTC. The V and J genes are TRBV6-1 and TRBJ2-1, with D possibly being TRBD2 (5 bases). The CDR3 is 10 amino acids. CDR1 is MNHNS, CDR2 SASEGT, per germline. V was cut by 11 bases and J by 5 bases, with 7 bases left in between.

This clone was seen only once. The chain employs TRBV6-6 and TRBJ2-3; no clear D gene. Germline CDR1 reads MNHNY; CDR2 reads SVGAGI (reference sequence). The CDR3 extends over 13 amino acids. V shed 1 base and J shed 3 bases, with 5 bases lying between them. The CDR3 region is CASSYWSTDTQYF. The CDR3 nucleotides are TGTGCCAGCAGTTACTGGTCAACAGATACGCAGTATTTT.

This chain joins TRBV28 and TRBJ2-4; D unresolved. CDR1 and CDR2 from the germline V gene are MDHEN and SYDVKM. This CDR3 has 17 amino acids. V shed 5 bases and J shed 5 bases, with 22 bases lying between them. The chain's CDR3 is CASSPKKTFSEQNIQYF. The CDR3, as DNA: TGTGCCAGCAGTCCCAAGAAAACCTTTTCGGAGCAAAACATTCAGTACTTC.

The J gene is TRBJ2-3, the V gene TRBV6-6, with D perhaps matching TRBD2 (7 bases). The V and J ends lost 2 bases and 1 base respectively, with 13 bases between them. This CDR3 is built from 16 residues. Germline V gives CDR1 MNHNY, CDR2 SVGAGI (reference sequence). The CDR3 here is CASSYLGGAGTDTQYF. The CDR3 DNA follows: TGTGCCAGCAGTTACCTAGGGGGGGCCGGCACAGATACGCAGTATTTT.

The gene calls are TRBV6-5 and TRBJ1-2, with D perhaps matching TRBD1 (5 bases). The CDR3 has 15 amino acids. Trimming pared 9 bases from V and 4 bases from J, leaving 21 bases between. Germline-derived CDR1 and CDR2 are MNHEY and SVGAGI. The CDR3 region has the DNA TGTGCCAGTTCTATGGGGGGGGAATTCGTCTATGGCTACACCTTC. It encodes CASSMGGEFVYGYTF.

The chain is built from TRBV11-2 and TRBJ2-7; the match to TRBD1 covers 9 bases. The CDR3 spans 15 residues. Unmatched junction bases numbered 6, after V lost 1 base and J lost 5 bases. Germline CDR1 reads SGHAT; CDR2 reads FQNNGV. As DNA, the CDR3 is TGTGCCAGCAGCTTAGGGCCGGGACAGGGTAACGAGCAGTACTTC. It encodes CASSLGPGQGNEQYF.

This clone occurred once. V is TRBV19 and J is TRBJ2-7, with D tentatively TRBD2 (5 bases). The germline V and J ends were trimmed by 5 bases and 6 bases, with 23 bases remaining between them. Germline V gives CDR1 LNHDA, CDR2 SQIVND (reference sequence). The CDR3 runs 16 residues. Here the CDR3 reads CASSDLASGRRLEQYF. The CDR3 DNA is TGTGCCAGTAGTGACCTAGCATCGGGGAGAAGGCTCGAGCAGTACTTC.